The source of this T cell receptor (beta chain) is a study of blood T cell repertoires in COVID-19. Overall study context: COVID-19 samples, acute and convalescent, were from the United States, Italy and Spain. PBMCs, B-cell-depleted T cells, or T cells provided the cDNA or gDNA that made up the material.

In the authors' workflow: Counts of nucleated cells, estimated from reference gene primer amplification, were obtained. The assay was immunoSEQ multiplex PCR, and TCRdb's table has in-frame clones only and misses some. V and J calls and clone size are copied from that table; D and trimming were computed from the DNA. Seen here are under 300,000 clones, roughly nine tenths observed once, and the top ten hold approximately 12%. Seattle's enrolled individuals joined amid active infection and were then monitored longitudinally. Trimming removed 1 base from V and 8 bases from J; junction bases left unmatched: 22. The CDR3 has 19 amino acids. CDR1 is SGHTA, CDR2 FQGNSA, per germline.

The source of this sequence is a woman between 25 and 40 years old with COVID-19, enrolled during active disease. The specimen was peripheral blood. The gene calls are TRBV7-2 and TRBJ1-2, with 7 bases lining up with TRBD1. Here the CDR3 DNA reads TGTGCCAGCAGCTTAGGGGTTGGGACAGCCCCATCAGCTGGCTGGGGCTACACCTTC. Translating gives CASSLGVGTAPSAGWGYTF.